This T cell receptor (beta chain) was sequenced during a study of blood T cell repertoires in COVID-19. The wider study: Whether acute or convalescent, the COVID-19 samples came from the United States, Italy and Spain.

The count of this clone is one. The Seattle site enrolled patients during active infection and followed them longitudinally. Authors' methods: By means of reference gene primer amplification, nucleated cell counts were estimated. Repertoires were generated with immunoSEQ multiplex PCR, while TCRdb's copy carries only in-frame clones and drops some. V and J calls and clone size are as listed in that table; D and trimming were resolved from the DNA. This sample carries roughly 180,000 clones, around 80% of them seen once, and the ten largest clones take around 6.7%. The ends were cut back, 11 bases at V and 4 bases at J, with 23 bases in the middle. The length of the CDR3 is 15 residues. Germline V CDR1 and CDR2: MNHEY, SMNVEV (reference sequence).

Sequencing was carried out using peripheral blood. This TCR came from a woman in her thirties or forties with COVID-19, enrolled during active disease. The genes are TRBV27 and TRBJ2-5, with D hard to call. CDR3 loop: CAVKETAWVGETQYF. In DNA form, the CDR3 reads TGTGCCGTGAAGGAGACGGCCTGGGTCGGAGAGACCCAGTACTTC.